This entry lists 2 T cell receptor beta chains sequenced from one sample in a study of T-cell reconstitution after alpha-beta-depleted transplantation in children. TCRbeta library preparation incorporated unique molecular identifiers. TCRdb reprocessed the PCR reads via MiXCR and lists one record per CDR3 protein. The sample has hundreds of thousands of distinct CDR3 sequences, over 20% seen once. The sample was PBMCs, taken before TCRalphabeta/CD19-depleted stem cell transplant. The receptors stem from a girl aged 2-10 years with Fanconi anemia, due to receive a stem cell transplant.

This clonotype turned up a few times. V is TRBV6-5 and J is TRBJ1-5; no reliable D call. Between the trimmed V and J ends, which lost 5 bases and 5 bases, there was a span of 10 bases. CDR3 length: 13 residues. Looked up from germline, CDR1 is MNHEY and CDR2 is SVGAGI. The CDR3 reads CASSTWRDQPQHF. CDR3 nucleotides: TGTGCCAGCAGTACTTGGAGGGATCAGCCCCAGCATTTT.

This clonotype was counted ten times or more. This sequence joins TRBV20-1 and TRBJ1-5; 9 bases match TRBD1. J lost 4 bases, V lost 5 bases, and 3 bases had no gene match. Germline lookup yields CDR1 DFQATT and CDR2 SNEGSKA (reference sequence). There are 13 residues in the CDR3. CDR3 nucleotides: TGCAGTGCTTATGACAGGGGGAATCAGCCCCAGCATTTT. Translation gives CSAYDRGNQPQHF.